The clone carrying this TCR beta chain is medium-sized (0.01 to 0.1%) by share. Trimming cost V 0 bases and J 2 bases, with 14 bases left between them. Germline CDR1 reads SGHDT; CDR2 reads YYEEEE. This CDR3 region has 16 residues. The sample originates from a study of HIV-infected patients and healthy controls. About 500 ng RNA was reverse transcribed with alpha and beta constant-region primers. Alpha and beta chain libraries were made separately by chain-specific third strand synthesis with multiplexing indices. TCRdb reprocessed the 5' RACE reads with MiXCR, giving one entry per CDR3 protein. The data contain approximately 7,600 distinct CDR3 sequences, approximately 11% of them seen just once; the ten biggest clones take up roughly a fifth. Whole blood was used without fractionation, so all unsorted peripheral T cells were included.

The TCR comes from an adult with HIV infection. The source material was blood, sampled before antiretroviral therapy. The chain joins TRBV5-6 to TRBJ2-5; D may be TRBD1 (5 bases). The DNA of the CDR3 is TGTGCCAGCAGCTTGGCCAGGACATATTTTCAAGAGACCCAGTACTTC. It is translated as CASSLARTYFQETQYF.